These 2 T cell receptor beta chains originate from one sample sequenced in a study of monozygotic twins with inflammatory bowel disease. TCRdb re-called the 5' RACE reads, yielding one record per CDR3 amino acid sequence without DNA. The sample totals about 300,000 distinct CDR3 sequences. The sample taken for sequencing was blood. The receptor source for this set is a human donor with ulcerative colitis or Crohn's disease, or a healthy co-twin of an affected twin (not recorded which).

The chain is built from TRBV4-3 and TRBJ2-1; TCRdb picks TRBD1, but there is no DNA to check that call. Germline assignment: CDR1 LGHNA and CDR2 YSLEER. This CDR3 is built from 15 residues. The CDR3 is CASSQDKREFREQFF.

The CDR3 sequence is CASSQDLQGYGYTF. The chain combines TRBV14 with TRBJ1-2. The CDR3 covers 14 residues. The germline gives CDR1 SGHDN, CDR2 FVKESK.